This T cell receptor (beta chain) was sequenced during a study of T-cell memory formation after mild COVID-19. Each CDR3 protein is one row after TCRdb ran MiXCR on the 5' RACE reads. Here the sample spans around 470,000 distinct CDR3 sequences, around 20% being singletons. Trimming removed 7 bases from V and 3 bases from J, with 12 bases in between. Germline assignment: CDR1 MNHEY and CDR2 SVGAGI. This CDR3 comprises 14 residues. This receptor was identified in an adult woman who had mild COVID-19 (a few samples of this study predate the infection). Cell type and time point are not known. The sequenced material came from PBMCs or a T cell subset sorted from them (not recorded which). V gene TRBV6-5 combines with J gene TRBJ1-4; tentative D call: TRBD1 (5 bases). CDR3 sequence: CASKTGGANEKLFF. The CDR3, as DNA: TGTGCCAGCAAAACGGGGGGGGCTAATGAAAAACTGTTTTTT.